This TCR beta chain was documented in a study of neurological immune-mediated disorders. Study outcomes and limitations: The greatest degree of TCR clonal expansion was observed in HTLV-1-associated myelopathy, with the lowest in multiple sclerosis, below that of healthy controls.

TCRdb reprocessed the 5' RACE reads with MiXCR, giving one entry per CDR3 protein. The sample holds about 49,000 distinct CDR3 sequences, 9% to 10% seen once. With 2 bases clipped from V and 1 base from J, the junction kept 3 bases outside the gene matches. Germline CDR1 is WNHNN and CDR2 is SYGVQD (reference sequence). The CDR3 runs to 15 residues. This clonotype has a count of ten or more. Its antigen is undetermined. Noted time point: longitudinal time-point 1 (baseline). The unsorted libraries originated from 2 million PBMCs that had been stored at -80 C. This clonotype was sampled from a woman aged 40 to 55 in good health. The J gene is TRBJ2-3, the V gene TRBV10-1; TRBD1 agrees at 7 bases. Sequencing input: PBMCs. CDR3 loop: CASSETGEGTDTQYF. CDR3 sequence (DNA): TGCGCCAGCAGTGAGACAGGGGAAGGCACAGATACGCAGTATTTT.